These 16 T cell receptor beta chains came from one sample sequenced in a study of T cells in Graves' hyperthyroidism and ophthalmopathy. Amplification yielded TCR beta CDR3 regions, with RNA transcripts as the source. HTBI primers were the set used in a first-round RT-PCR of the TCR CDR3. TCRdb fed the multiplex PCR reads into MiXCR, producing one record per CDR3 protein. This sample has over 150,000 distinct CDR3 sequences, with around 15% found just once. The specimen was blood. The receptors originated from a woman aged 45-59 years with Graves' hyperthyroidism.

This clonotype was seen many times. The V call is TRBV11-2, the J call TRBJ2-1, with a weak D call TRBD2 (5 bases). Germline V gene data show CDR1 as SGHAT and CDR2 as FQNNGV. V was clipped by 5 bases and J by 5 bases, with 25 bases between them. The CDR3 totals 18 residues. The CDR3 protein is CASSHTLRVGQANNEQFF. The CDR3 DNA reads TGTGCCAGCAGCCACACGCTGCGGGTTGGGCAGGCGAACAATGAGCAGTTCTTC. Full variable domain (missing parts from reference TRBV11-2 and TRBJ2-1): EAGVAQSPRYKIIEKRQSVAFWCNPISGHATLYWYQQILGQGPKLLIQFQNNGVVDDSQLPKDRFSAERLKGVDSTLKIQPAKLEDSAVYLCASSHTLRVGQANNEQFFGPGTRLTVL.

This clonotype has a handful of counts. The J gene is TRBJ2-7, the V gene TRBV18, with D possibly matching TRBD1 (5 bases). With 4 bases removed from V and 3 bases from J, the gap between germline ends came to 16 bases. The V gene's germline CDR1 is KGHSH and CDR2 LQKENI. This CDR3 is built from 15 residues. The CDR3 here is CASSRGQPRDYEQYF. Here the CDR3 DNA reads TGTGCCAGCTCACGGGGCCAGCCTAGGGACTACGAGCAGTACTTC.

This clonotype was seen many times. The chain joins TRBV15 to TRBJ2-7; unclear D gene. Trimming stripped 0 bases from V and 2 bases from J, with 8 bases between. The CDR3 runs to 14 residues. Germline CDR1 is LNHNV and CDR2 is YYDKDF (reference sequence). For the CDR3, the DNA is TGTGCCACCAGCAGAGATCCAGGCCCCTACGAGCAGTACTTC. It codes for CATSRDPGPYEQYF.

This clonotype occurred many times. The gene calls are TRBV6-2 or TRBV6-3 and TRBJ2-2; TRBD2 agrees at 10 bases. This CDR3 has 18 amino acids. With V trimmed by 2 bases and J by 8 bases, 14 bases remained unmatched. CDR1 MNHEY and CDR2 SVGEGT come from the germline V gene. Here the CDR3 reads CASSYVASGGQTKGELFF. DNA for the CDR3: TGTGCCAGCAGTTACGTTGCTAGCGGGGGCCAAACGAAGGGGGAGCTGTTTTTT.

As for this clonotype: A much larger clone differs from this one at a single base, so this may be a read error. The chain has TRBV11-2 and TRBJ2-1; 7 bases are a match to TRBD2. The CDR3 covers 15 residues. The V gene's germline CDR1 is SGHAT and CDR2 FQNNGV. The CDR3 nucleotides are TGTGCCAGCAGCTTAGCTAGCGGCAACTCCAATGAGCAGCTCTTC. Its translation: CASSLASGNSNEQLF.

This sequence joins TRBV6-1 and TRBJ1-1; D remains unclear. Germline CDR1 MNHNS, CDR2 SASEGT. V lost 7 bases and J lost 1, with 16 bases in between. The CDR3 is made up of 15 amino acids. Here the CDR3 DNA reads TGTGCCAGCACCGACTCGCCTTCGGGGAACACTGAAGCTTTCTTT. Its protein product is CASTDSPSGNTEAFF.

At least ten counts were recorded for this clonotype. This chain uses TRBV2 with TRBJ2-5, with 8 positions matching TRBD1. This CDR3 is built from 15 residues. CDR1 is SNHLY, CDR2 FYNNEI, per germline. The V segment lost 1 base and the J segment 9 bases; nucleotides outside the gene matches: 10. In nucleotides, the CDR3 is TGTGCCAGCAGTGAAGAACAGGGGGTACGAGGGGCCCAGTACTTC. Protein: CASSEEQGVRGAQYF.

This clonotype occurred many times. The rearrangement links TRBV19 to TRBJ1-2; D is uncertain. Germline V lookup: CDR1 LNHDA, CDR2 SQIVND (reference sequence). The CDR3 has 15 amino acids. Deletions cut 7 bases from V and 4 bases from J, with 19 bases between. CDR3 in amino acids: CASTPPPAGPYGYTF. Written as DNA, the CDR3 is TGTGCCAGTACCCCACCACCGGCAGGACCCTATGGCTACACCTTC.

The chain has TRBV6-1 and TRBJ1-5; no clear D gene. CDR1 and CDR2 (germline): MNHNS, SASEGT. CDR3 size: 13 residues. The germline V and J ends were trimmed by 6 bases and 5 bases, with 11 bases remaining between them. DNA for the CDR3: TGTGCCAGCAGAACCCACATCGATCAGCCCCAGCATTTT. Translating it yields CASRTHIDQPQHF.

This chain joins TRBV20-1 and TRBJ2-1, with D possibly being TRBD2 (5 bases). This CDR3 spans 14 amino acids. V was shortened by 6 bases and J by 7 bases, with 19 bases between the two germline ends. Germline loops: CDR1 DFQATT, CDR2 SNEGSKA (reference sequence). This CDR3 reads CSAVRAGLSNEQFF. As DNA, the CDR3 is TGCAGTGCAGTTAGGGCGGGTCTGAGTAATGAGCAGTTCTTC.

On this clonotype itself: A much bigger clone sits one base away, suggesting this may be a read error. Since no conserved phenylalanine or tryptophan closes the CDR3, a read error is the likely cause. The rearrangement uses TRBV3-1 and TRBJ2-2; D possibly corresponds to TRBD1 (5 bases). TRBJ1-1 explains the end of the DNA better; the J call may be wrong. Looked up from germline, CDR1 is LGHDT and CDR2 is YNNKEL (reference sequence). The CDR3 loop spans 11 amino acids. CDR3 sequence: CASSQGRGAFL. CDR3 DNA sequence: TGTGCCAGCAGCCAAGGGAGGGGAGCTTTCCTT.

This clonotype was picked up a small number of times. The chain recombines TRBV3-1 with TRBJ1-1; possible D gene TRBD1, 5 bases. The CDR3 runs to 14 residues. Germline values: CDR1 LGHDT, CDR2 YNNKEL (reference sequence). V was trimmed by 4 bases and J by 2 bases, leaving 11 bases between them. The CDR3 region is CASSPPTVNTEAFF. CDR3 bases: TGTGCCAGCAGCCCACCGACAGTAAACACTGAAGCTTTCTTT.

This clonotype was seen many times. CDR3 region: CASSQGTAGNTIYF. The CDR3, as DNA: TGTGCCAGCAGCCAGGGGACAGCTGGAAACACCATATATTTT. The chain carries TRBV3-1 and TRBJ1-3; 7 positions agree with TRBD1. Germline V gene data show CDR1 as LGHDT and CDR2 as YNNKEL (reference sequence). V lost 3 bases, J lost 2 bases, and 1 base stayed unmatched. CDR3 length: 14 amino acids.

This clonotype has a count of ten or more. J is TRBJ2-5 and V is TRBV18, with D perhaps matching TRBD2 (6 bases). Germline V gene lookup returns CDR1 KGHSH and CDR2 LQKENI. The CDR3 has 13 amino acids. Between the trimmed V and J ends, which lost 2 bases and 3 bases, there was a span of 7 bases. CDR3 bases: TGTGCCAGCTCACCAGGAGGGAAAGAGACCCAGTACTTC. It translates to CASSPGGKETQYF.

The sample holds a few counts of this clonotype. This chain connects TRBV4-1 to TRBJ1-1; TRBD1 might be the D (5 bases). Trimming took off 1 base at V and 0 bases at J, with 9 bases between the two ends. The CDR3 contains 15 residues. Germline CDR1 MGHRA, CDR2 YSYEKL. CDR3 amino acids: CASSQADTMNTEAFF. CDR3 sequence (DNA): TGCGCCAGCAGCCAAGCGGACACCATGAACACTGAAGCTTTCTTT.

The genes are TRBV28 and TRBJ1-2; D perhaps matches TRBD1 (6 bases). V lost 11 bases, J lost 8 bases, and 15 bases lay in between. Germline V lookup: CDR1 MDHEN, CDR2 SYDVKM. This CDR3 spans 11 amino acids. The CDR3 spells CAVRQVPGYTF. The DNA for the CDR3 is TGTGCCGTGCGACAGGTACCGGGCTACACCTTC.